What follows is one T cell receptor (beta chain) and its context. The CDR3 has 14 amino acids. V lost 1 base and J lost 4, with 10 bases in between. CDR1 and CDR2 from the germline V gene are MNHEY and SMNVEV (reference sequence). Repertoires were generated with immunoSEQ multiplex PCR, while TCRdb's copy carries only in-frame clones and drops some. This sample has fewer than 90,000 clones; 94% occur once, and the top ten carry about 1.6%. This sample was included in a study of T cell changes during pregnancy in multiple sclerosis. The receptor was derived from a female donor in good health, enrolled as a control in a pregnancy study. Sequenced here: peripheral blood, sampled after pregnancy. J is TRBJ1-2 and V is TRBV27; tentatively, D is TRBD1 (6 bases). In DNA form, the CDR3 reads TGTGCCAGCAGTTTATGGGCGACAGGCTATGGCTACACCTTC. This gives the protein CASSLWATGYGYTF.